This T cell receptor (beta chain) was sequenced during a study of T cell repertoires and HLA-DP antigens (dated by TCRdb to 2017 to 2018). About the investigation overall: An in vitro model of CD4+ T cell alloreactivity against allogeneic HLA-DP presented by transduced HeLa cells was used in the study. Compared with self, one alloantigen differed at one amino acid in the peptide-binding groove and the other differed at around eleven, modelling structurally similar versus dissimilar alloantigens. The three donors, two male and one female, ranged from the 18-to-29 to the 60-to-69 age band. The average DNA input was roughly 0.2 ug for sorted CD137+CD4+ samples versus 1,200 ng for pre-culture CD4+ samples. General study outcomes and caveats: Naive and memory CD4+ repertoires were not analysed separately. The study was limited by having only a few donors, by relying on a non-physiological HeLa antigen-presenting system, and by using total CD4+ responder cells. Clones undetected before culture had an average cumulative frequency of approximately 35% against one allele versus more than 50% against the other. Clonality of sorted CD137+ cells was similar against both alloantigens (about 0.39) and much higher than in pre-culture samples (approximately 0.041).

TCRB CDR3 regions were amplified with the immunoSEQ multiplex PCR using forward primers for 54 TRBV segments and reverse primers for 13 TRBJ segments. Pre-culture CD4+ samples were sequenced at deep resolution, targeting 200,000 or so T cell genomes. Sequencing of the amplicons on an Illumina HiSeq System generated 87 bp reads spanning the CDR3. Per the original workflow: PCR and sequencing errors in the reads were corrected, and CDR3 regions were defined by aligning to IMGT reference sequences. Synthetic template pools were used to estimate template counts and unique rearrangement counts. Clonality was computed by subtracting Pielou's evenness from 1. Richness was estimated with the Daley-Smith estimator. Morisita's index served as the measure of repertoire overlap. Clones present in cultured samples but not detected in the pre-culture repertoire of the same donor were defined as low-abundance clones. TCRdb stores this immuneACCESS table with in-frame sequences only. Part of the clones is absent; in the studies checked, under half of the shortfall reflects unresolved V genes, and no reason is known for the rest. The DNA gave D and trimming, while V, J and clone size come from that table. In all, the sample holds over 100,000 clones, and 80% to 95% of those were seen once. The top ten constitute about 0.25% of the sample.

Untouched CD4+ T cells were isolated from Ficoll-separated PBMC through negative selection with magnetic beads, and an average purity of approximately 98% was reached. Magnetic beads were used to isolate untouched CD4+ T cells from Ficoll-separated PBMC, giving roughly 98% purity with negligible CD8+ contamination. Donors were three healthy blood donors whose buffy coats supplied peripheral blood mononuclear cells. Each of the three donors was CMV seronegative. The DNeasy Blood & Tissue Kit was used for extraction of genomic DNA. Genomic DNA from sorted CD137+CD4+ cells and from pre-culture CD4+ baseline samples of each subject was subjected to TCRB sequencing. The CDR3 spans 14 residues, from the cysteine through the phenylalanine. Here the CDR3 DNA is all that survives: 42 bases in frame from base 1. Trimming costs V 4 bases and J 3 bases, and their ends lie 9 bases apart. Based on the germline V gene, the CDR1 and CDR2 sequences are SNHLY and FYNNEI.

As to this clone: Its specific antigen is unknown. Per-base qualities were not stored, and no clone one base away is much larger.

The sequence came from a woman between 18 and 29 years old in good health and CMV-seronegative. Sequencing input: CD4+ T cells from PBMCs. The chain is made from TRBV2 and TRBJ1-4, with no confident D gene call. The DNA reads as follows: TGTGCCAGCAGTGGGCCCCAGCCTAATGAAAAACTGTTTTTT. Its protein reads: CASSGPQPNEKLFF.